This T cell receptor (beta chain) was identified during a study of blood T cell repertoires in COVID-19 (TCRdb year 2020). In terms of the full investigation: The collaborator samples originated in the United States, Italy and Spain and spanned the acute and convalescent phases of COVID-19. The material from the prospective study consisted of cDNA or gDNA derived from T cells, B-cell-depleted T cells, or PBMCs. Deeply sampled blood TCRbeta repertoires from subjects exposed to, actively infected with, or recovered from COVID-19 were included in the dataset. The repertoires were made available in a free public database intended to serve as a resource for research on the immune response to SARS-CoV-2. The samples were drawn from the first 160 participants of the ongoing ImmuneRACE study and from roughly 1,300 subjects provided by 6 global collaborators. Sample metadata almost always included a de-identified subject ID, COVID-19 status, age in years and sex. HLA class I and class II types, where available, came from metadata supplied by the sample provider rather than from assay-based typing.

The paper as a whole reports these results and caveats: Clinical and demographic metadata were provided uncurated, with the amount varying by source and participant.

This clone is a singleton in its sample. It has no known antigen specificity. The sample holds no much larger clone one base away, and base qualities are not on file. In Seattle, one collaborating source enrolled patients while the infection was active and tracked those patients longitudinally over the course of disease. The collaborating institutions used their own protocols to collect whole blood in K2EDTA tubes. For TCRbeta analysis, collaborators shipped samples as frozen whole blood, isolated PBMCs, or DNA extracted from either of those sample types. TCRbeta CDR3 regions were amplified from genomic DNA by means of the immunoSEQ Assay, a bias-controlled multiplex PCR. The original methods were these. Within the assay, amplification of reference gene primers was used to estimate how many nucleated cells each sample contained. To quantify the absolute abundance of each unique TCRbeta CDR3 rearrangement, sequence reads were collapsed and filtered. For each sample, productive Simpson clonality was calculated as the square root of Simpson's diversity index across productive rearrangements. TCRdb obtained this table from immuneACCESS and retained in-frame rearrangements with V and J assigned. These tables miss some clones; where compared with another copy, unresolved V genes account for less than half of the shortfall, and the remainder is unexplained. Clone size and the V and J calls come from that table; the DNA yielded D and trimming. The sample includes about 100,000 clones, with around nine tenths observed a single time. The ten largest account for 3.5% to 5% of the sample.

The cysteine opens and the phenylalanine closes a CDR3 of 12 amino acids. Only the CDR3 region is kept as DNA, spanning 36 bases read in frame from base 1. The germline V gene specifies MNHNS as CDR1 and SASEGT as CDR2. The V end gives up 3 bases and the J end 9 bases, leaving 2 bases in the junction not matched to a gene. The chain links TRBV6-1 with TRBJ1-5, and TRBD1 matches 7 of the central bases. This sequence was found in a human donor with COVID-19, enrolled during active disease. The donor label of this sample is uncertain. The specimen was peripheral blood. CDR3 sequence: CASSENRGPQHF. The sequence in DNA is TGTGCCAGCAGTGAGAACAGGGGGCCCCAGCATTTT.